These T cell receptor beta chains were read from a single sample in a study of blood T cell repertoires in COVID-19. TCRdb keeps only in-frame clones here, not all; method: immunoSEQ multiplex PCR. Among some 230,000 clones listed, roughly four fifths were seen once. Input material: peripheral blood. The source of these receptors is a woman aged 80 or over with COVID-19, enrolled during active disease. Both conserved end residues are part of each CDR3. A D gene is named only where the DNA matches it firmly. Size tells how often a clone was seen (once, few, many) or the class of an expanded clone, and some rows leave it out.

CDR3 length: 13
clone size: .
J gene: TRBJ2-2
D gene: .
V gene: TRBV2
CDR3 DNA: TGTGCCAGCAGTGAACAGGGCACCGGGGAGCTGTTTTTT
CDR3 protein: CASSEQGTGELFF

CDR3 length: 14
clone size: .
J gene: TRBJ1-5
D gene: TRBD1
V gene: TRBV3-1/TRBV3-2
CDR3 DNA: TGTGCCAGCAGCCGGACAGGGAGCAATCAGCCCCAGCATTTT
CDR3 protein: CASSRTGSNQPQHF

CDR3 length: 17
clone size: few
J gene: TRBJ2-7
D gene: TRBD2
V gene: TRBV30
CDR3 DNA: TGTGCCTGGAGTGTAAGAACAAGCGGGAAGACCTCCTACGAGCAGTACTTC
CDR3 protein: CAWSVRTSGKTSYEQYF

CDR3 length: 14
clone size: once
J gene: TRBJ2-1
D gene: TRBD2
V gene: TRBV5-4
CDR3 DNA: TGTGCCAGCAGCTTGCTAGCGGGTTACAATGAGCAGTTCTTC
CDR3 protein: CASSLLAGYNEQFF

CDR3 length: 15
clone size: once
J gene: TRBJ1-5
D gene: TRBD1
V gene: TRBV2
CDR3 DNA: TGTGCCAGCAGTGACGACAGGGCTGGCAATCAGCCCCAGCATTTT
CDR3 protein: CASSDDRAGNQPQHF

CDR3 length: 14
clone size: few
J gene: TRBJ1-2
D gene: .
V gene: TRBV6-6
CDR3 DNA: TGTGCCAGCAGTGACAGCGCCAGGGAAAACGGCTACACCTTC
CDR3 protein: CASSDSARENGYTF

CDR3 length: 16
clone size: .
J gene: TRBJ2-1
D gene: TRBD2
V gene: TRBV5-1
CDR3 DNA: TGCGCCAGCAGCTTGGTCTGGACTAGCGGATTAAATGAGCAGTTCTTC
CDR3 protein: CASSLVWTSGLNEQFF

CDR3 length: 13
clone size: once
J gene: TRBJ1-3
D gene: .
V gene: TRBV18
CDR3 DNA: TGTGCCAGCTCAATGGGCTCAGGAAACACCATATATTTT
CDR3 protein: CASSMGSGNTIYF

CDR3 length: 15
clone size: .
J gene: TRBJ1-2
D gene: TRBD1
V gene: TRBV28
CDR3 DNA: TGTGCCAGCAGAGAGACAGGGGGGCCTAACTATGGCTACACCTTC
CDR3 protein: CASRETGGPNYGYTF

CDR3 length: 16
clone size: few
J gene: TRBJ1-2
D gene: TRBD1
V gene: TRBV15
CDR3 DNA: TGTGCCACCAGCAGAGACCTCCCGGGACAGGGATATGGCTACACCTTC
CDR3 protein: CATSRDLPGQGYGYTF

CDR3 length: 13
clone size: .
J gene: TRBJ2-3
D gene: .
V gene: TRBV9
CDR3 DNA: TGTGCCAGCAGCGTAACGGGAGCGGATACGCAGTATTTT
CDR3 protein: CASSVTGADTQYF

CDR3 length: 16
clone size: .
J gene: TRBJ2-5
D gene: TRBD1
V gene: TRBV19
CDR3 DNA: TGTGCCAGTAGTCCTCGGGGGACAGGGGGCAGAGAGACCCAGTACTTC
CDR3 protein: CASSPRGTGGRETQYF

CDR3 length: 14
clone size: few
J gene: TRBJ1-2
D gene: .
V gene: TRBV7-8
CDR3 DNA: TGTGCCAGCAGCTTAGTAGGGGGGGCGCTCGGCTACACCTTC
CDR3 protein: CASSLVGGALGYTF

CDR3 length: 13
clone size: .
J gene: TRBJ1-4
D gene: .
V gene: TRBV5-1
CDR3 DNA: TGCGCCAGCAGCTCGGACAATAATGAAAAACTGTTTTTT
CDR3 protein: CASSSDNNEKLFF

CDR3 length: 14
clone size: .
J gene: TRBJ2-7
D gene: TRBD2
V gene: TRBV9
CDR3 DNA: TGTGCCAGCAGCGTAGTTAGCGGGAGCTACGAGCAGTACTTC
CDR3 protein: CASSVVSGSYEQYF

CDR3 length: 14
clone size: few
J gene: TRBJ1-3
D gene: TRBD1
V gene: TRBV6-5
CDR3 DNA: TGTGCCAGCAGTCCGGACAGGGGAGGAAACACCATATATTTT
CDR3 protein: CASSPDRGGNTIYF

CDR3 length: 15
clone size: .
J gene: TRBJ2-7
D gene: TRBD2
V gene: TRBV5-1
CDR3 DNA: TGCGCCAGCAGCGAGCAGGGGACTAGCGGGCCCGAGCAGTACTTC
CDR3 protein: CASSEQGTSGPEQYF

CDR3 length: 11
clone size: .
J gene: TRBJ2-3
D gene: .
V gene: TRBV2
CDR3 DNA: TGTGCCAGCAGGTCAGGGGATACGCAGTATTTT
CDR3 protein: CASRSGDTQYF

CDR3 length: 16
clone size: .
J gene: TRBJ1-1
D gene: .
V gene: TRBV9
CDR3 DNA: TGTGCCAGCAGCGCTGGGGGGGGCCTGGGGACCACTGAAGCTTTCTTT
CDR3 protein: CASSAGGGLGTTEAFF

CDR3 length: 16
clone size: once
J gene: TRBJ2-3
D gene: TRBD2
V gene: TRBV6-2/TRBV6-3
CDR3 DNA: TGTGCCAGCAGTTTCCGACTAGCGGGGGAAGGAGATACGCAGTATTTT
CDR3 protein: CASSFRLAGEGDTQYF

CDR3 length: 16
clone size: .
J gene: TRBJ2-3
D gene: .
V gene: TRBV5-1
CDR3 DNA: TGCGCCAGCAGCTCGCGGGGGCGGGTGGGCACAGATACGCAGTATTTT
CDR3 protein: CASSSRGRVGTDTQYF

CDR3 length: 15
clone size: .
J gene: TRBJ1-1
D gene: .
V gene: TRBV10-3
CDR3 DNA: TGTGCCATCACCGAAGAGCCAGGGGCGAACACTGAAGCTTTCTTT
CDR3 protein: CAITEEPGANTEAFF

CDR3 length: 16
clone size: .
J gene: TRBJ2-7
D gene: TRBD1
V gene: TRBV9
CDR3 DNA: TGTGCCAGCAGCGTAGCTACCGGGACAGGGGGCTCCGAGCAGTACTTC
CDR3 protein: CASSVATGTGGSEQYF

CDR3 length: 15
clone size: .
J gene: TRBJ2-1
D gene: .
V gene: TRBV5-8
CDR3 DNA: TGTGCCAGCACCGTAGGAGACAGCTCCTACAATGAGCAGTTCTTC
CDR3 protein: CASTVGDSSYNEQFF

CDR3 length: 13
clone size: .
J gene: TRBJ1-5
D gene: .
V gene: TRBV6-6
CDR3 DNA: TGTGCCAGCAGTTACTCCCGGGATCAGCCCCAGCATTTT
CDR3 protein: CASSYSRDQPQHF

CDR3 length: 16
clone size: .
J gene: TRBJ1-5
D gene: .
V gene: TRBV10-2
CDR3 DNA: TGCGCCAGCAGTGAGCGTGGCGTCGGGGAAGGTCAGCCCCAGCATTTT
CDR3 protein: CASSERGVGEGQPQHF

CDR3 length: 18
clone size: .
J gene: TRBJ2-3
D gene: TRBD2
V gene: TRBV9
CDR3 DNA: TGTGCCAGCAGCGTAGCTACTACGACTAGCGGGAGAACAGATACGCAGTATTTT
CDR3 protein: CASSVATTTSGRTDTQYF

CDR3 length: 15
clone size: .
J gene: TRBJ1-2
D gene: .
V gene: TRBV9
CDR3 DNA: TGTGCCAGCAGCGTCTCCGGGAGTCTCGCCTATGGCTACACCTTC
CDR3 protein: CASSVSGSLAYGYTF

CDR3 length: 16
clone size: .
J gene: TRBJ2-2
D gene: TRBD2
V gene: TRBV11-1
CDR3 DNA: TGTGCCAGCAGCCCTATAGCGGGAGCGAACACCGGGGAGCTGTTTTTT
CDR3 protein: CASSPIAGANTGELFF

CDR3 length: 16
clone size: .
J gene: TRBJ1-4
D gene: .
V gene: TRBV6-5
CDR3 DNA: TGTGCCAGCAGTTACTCAAAACTCGGGACAAAGGAAAAACTGTTTTTT
CDR3 protein: CASSYSKLGTKEKLFF

CDR3 length: 16
clone size: few
J gene: TRBJ1-5
D gene: TRBD1
V gene: TRBV7-8
CDR3 DNA: TGTGCCAGCAGCTACTGGGGACAGGGGTCGGATCAGCCCCAGCATTTT
CDR3 protein: CASSYWGQGSDQPQHF

CDR3 length: 14
clone size: .
J gene: TRBJ2-7
D gene: .
V gene: TRBV19
CDR3 DNA: TGTGCCAGTAGTTCCCCAGGATCGAACTACGAGCAGTACTTC
CDR3 protein: CASSSPGSNYEQYF

CDR3 length: 15
clone size: .
J gene: TRBJ2-4
D gene: .
V gene: TRBV18
CDR3 DNA: TGTGCCAGCTCACCTCGGAGACTAGACAAAAACATTCAGTACTTC
CDR3 protein: CASSPRRLDKNIQYF

CDR3 length: 12
clone size: .
J gene: TRBJ2-7
D gene: TRBD1
V gene: TRBV6-5
CDR3 DNA: TGTGCCAGCAGAAACACAGGGGGCGAGCAGTACTTC
CDR3 protein: CASRNTGGEQYF

CDR3 length: 14
clone size: .
J gene: TRBJ1-5
D gene: .
V gene: TRBV27
CDR3 DNA: TGTGCCAGCATGAGAACAGGGTCCAATCAGCCCCAGCATTTT
CDR3 protein: CASMRTGSNQPQHF

CDR3 length: 14
clone size: .
J gene: TRBJ1-1
D gene: TRBD1
V gene: TRBV7-3
CDR3 DNA: TGTGCCAGCAGCCCCGGGACAGGGACGACTGAAGCTTTCTTT
CDR3 protein: CASSPGTGTTEAFF

CDR3 length: 14
clone size: .
J gene: TRBJ1-2
D gene: TRBD1
V gene: TRBV6-2/TRBV6-3
CDR3 DNA: TGTGCCAGCAACCCTATGGACAGGGCCTATGGCTACACCTTC
CDR3 protein: CASNPMDRAYGYTF

CDR3 length: 14
clone size: few
J gene: TRBJ1-2
D gene: .
V gene: TRBV21-1
CDR3 DNA: TGTGCCAGCTCCCCCAGGGACAGGGGGACTGGCTACACCTTC
CDR3 protein: CASSPRDRGTGYTF

CDR3 length: 12
clone size: .
J gene: TRBJ1-5
D gene: .
V gene: TRBV7-9
CDR3 DNA: TGTGCCAGCAGCTTAACATGGGGGGCCCAGCATTTT
CDR3 protein: CASSLTWGAQHF

CDR3 length: 11
clone size: few
J gene: TRBJ1-1
D gene: .
V gene: TRBV30
CDR3 DNA: TGTGCCTGGAATCGAGACACTGAAGCTTTCTTT
CDR3 protein: CAWNRDTEAFF

CDR3 length: 13
clone size: few
J gene: TRBJ1-1
D gene: .
V gene: TRBV30
CDR3 DNA: TGTGCCTGGAGTGGGGGACTTTCCGTGGGGGCTTTCTTT
CDR3 protein: CAWSGGLSVGAFF

CDR3 length: 14
clone size: .
J gene: TRBJ1-4
D gene: .
V gene: TRBV9
CDR3 DNA: TGTGCCAGCAGCCTAAGGGGTAAAGGTGAAAAACTGTTTTTT
CDR3 protein: CASSLRGKGEKLFF

CDR3 length: 16
clone size: .
J gene: TRBJ2-3
D gene: .
V gene: TRBV11-2
CDR3 DNA: TGTGCCAGCAGACTCAGACAGGCAGCTAGCACAGATACGCAGTATTTT
CDR3 protein: CASRLRQAASTDTQYF

CDR3 length: 14
clone size: .
J gene: TRBJ2-7
D gene: TRBD2
V gene: TRBV18
CDR3 DNA: TGTGCCAGCTCACCTCCGGGAGGGGGCTACGAGCAGTACTTC
CDR3 protein: CASSPPGGGYEQYF

CDR3 length: 17
clone size: .
J gene: TRBJ1-6
D gene: TRBD1
V gene: TRBV6-2/TRBV6-3
CDR3 DNA: TGTGCCAGCAGCCCAAGTTTGGCAGGGGGCTCTTATTCACCCCTCCACTTT
CDR3 protein: CASSPSLAGGSYSPLHF

CDR3 length: 14
clone size: few
J gene: TRBJ2-1
D gene: TRBD2
V gene: TRBV7-2
CDR3 DNA: TGTGCCAGCAGCTCCGCAAGAGCGGGAAGTGAGCAGTTCTTC
CDR3 protein: CASSSARAGSEQFF

CDR3 length: 15
clone size: .
J gene: TRBJ1-5
D gene: .
V gene: TRBV7-2
CDR3 DNA: TGTGCCAGCAGCTTAGCAGACAGTAGCAATCAGCCCCAGCATTTT
CDR3 protein: CASSLADSSNQPQHF

CDR3 length: 17
clone size: .
J gene: TRBJ1-4
D gene: TRBD1
V gene: TRBV7-9
CDR3 DNA: TGTGCCAGCAGCTTAAACACAGGGGCGTTTAGTAATGAAAAACTGTTTTTT
CDR3 protein: CASSLNTGAFSNEKLFF

CDR3 length: 17
clone size: .
J gene: TRBJ2-1
D gene: TRBD2
V gene: TRBV19
CDR3 DNA: TGTGCCAGTAGCCCCGAAAACCTAGCGGGGGGTAACAATGAGCAGTTCTTC
CDR3 protein: CASSPENLAGGNNEQFF

CDR3 length: 14
clone size: .
J gene: TRBJ1-1
D gene: .
V gene: TRBV19
CDR3 DNA: TGTGCCAGTTCTTCCGGGGGGCGCCGCACTGAAGCTTTCTTT
CDR3 protein: CASSSGGRRTEAFF

CDR3 length: 15
clone size: .
J gene: TRBJ1-3
D gene: TRBD1
V gene: TRBV19
CDR3 DNA: TGTGCCAGTAGTATGAGGCAGGGGGCCAGAAACACCATATATTTT
CDR3 protein: CASSMRQGARNTIYF

CDR3 length: 16
clone size: once
J gene: TRBJ2-5
D gene: TRBD2
V gene: TRBV5-1
CDR3 DNA: TGCGCCAGCAGCTCCAGCGTAGCGGGAGTAGGGGAGACCCAGTACTTC
CDR3 protein: CASSSSVAGVGETQYF

CDR3 length: 16
clone size: many
J gene: TRBJ1-2
D gene: .
V gene: TRBV11-2
CDR3 DNA: TGTGCCAGCAGCTTATCATGGGGAGGGGTCATCTATGGCTACACCTTC
CDR3 protein: CASSLSWGGVIYGYTF

CDR3 length: 13
clone size: .
J gene: TRBJ1-2
D gene: TRBD1
V gene: TRBV30
CDR3 DNA: TGTGCCTGGAGTGGGACAGGGGATTATGGCTACACCTTC
CDR3 protein: CAWSGTGDYGYTF

CDR3 length: 16
clone size: few
J gene: TRBJ1-5
D gene: .
V gene: TRBV4-1
CDR3 DNA: TGCGCCAGCAGCCAAGATCGGGGGGGCCCCATTCAGCCCCAGCATTTT
CDR3 protein: CASSQDRGGPIQPQHF